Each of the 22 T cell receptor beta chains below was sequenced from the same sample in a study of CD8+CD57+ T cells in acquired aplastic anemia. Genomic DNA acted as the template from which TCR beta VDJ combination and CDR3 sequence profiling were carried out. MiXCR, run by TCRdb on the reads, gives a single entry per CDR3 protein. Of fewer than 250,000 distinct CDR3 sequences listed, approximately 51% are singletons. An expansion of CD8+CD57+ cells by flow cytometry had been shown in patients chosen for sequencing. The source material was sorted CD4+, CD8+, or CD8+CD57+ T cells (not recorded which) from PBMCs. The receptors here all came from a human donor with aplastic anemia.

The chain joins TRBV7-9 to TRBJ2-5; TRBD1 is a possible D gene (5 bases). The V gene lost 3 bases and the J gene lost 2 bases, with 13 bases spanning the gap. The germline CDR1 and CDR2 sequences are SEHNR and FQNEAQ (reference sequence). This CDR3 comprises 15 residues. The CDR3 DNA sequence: TGTGCCAGCAGCTTGGGGCCTAGGGATCAAGAGACCCAGTACTTC. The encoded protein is CASSLGPRDQETQYF.

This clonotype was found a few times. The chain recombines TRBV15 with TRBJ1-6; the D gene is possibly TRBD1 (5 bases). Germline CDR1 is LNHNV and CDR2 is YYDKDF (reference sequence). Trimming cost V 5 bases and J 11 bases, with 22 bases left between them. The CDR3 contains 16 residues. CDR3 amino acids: CATSQGEALTGTPLHF. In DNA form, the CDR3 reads TGTGCCACCAGCCAAGGGGAAGCACTCACGGGGACACCCCTCCACTTT. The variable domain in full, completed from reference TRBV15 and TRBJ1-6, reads DAMVIQNPRYQVTQFGKPVTLSCSQTLNHNVMYWYQQKSSQAPKLLFHYYDKDFNNEADTPDNFQSRRPNTSFCFLDIRSPGLGDTAMYLCATSQGEALTGTPLHFGNGTRLTVT.

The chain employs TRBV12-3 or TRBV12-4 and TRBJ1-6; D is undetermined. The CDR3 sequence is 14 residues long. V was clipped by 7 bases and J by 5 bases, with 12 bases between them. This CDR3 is CASISDGHNSPLHF. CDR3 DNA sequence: TGTGCCAGCATCTCGGACGGCCATAATTCACCCCTCCACTTT.

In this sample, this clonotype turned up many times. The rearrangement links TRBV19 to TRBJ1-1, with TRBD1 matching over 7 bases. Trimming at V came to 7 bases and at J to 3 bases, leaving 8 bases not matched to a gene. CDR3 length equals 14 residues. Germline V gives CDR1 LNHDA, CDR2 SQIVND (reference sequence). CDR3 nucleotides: TGTGCCAGTACCCCAGGGGGTGGGGACACTGAAGCTTTCTTT. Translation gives CASTPGGGDTEAFF. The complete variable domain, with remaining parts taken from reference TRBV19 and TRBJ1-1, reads DGGITQSPKYLFRKEGQNVTLSCEQNLNHDAMYWYRQDPGQGLRLIYYSQIVNDFQKGDIAEGYSVSREKKESFPLTVTSAQKNPTAFYLCASTPGGGDTEAFFGQGTRLTVV.

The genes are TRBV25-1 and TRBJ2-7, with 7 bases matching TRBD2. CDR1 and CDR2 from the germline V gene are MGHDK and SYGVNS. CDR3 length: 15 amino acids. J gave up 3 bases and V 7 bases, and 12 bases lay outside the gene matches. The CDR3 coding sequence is TGTGCCAGCATTATGAACCCTAGCGGTTTCTACGAGCAGTACTTC. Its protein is CASIMNPSGFYEQYF.

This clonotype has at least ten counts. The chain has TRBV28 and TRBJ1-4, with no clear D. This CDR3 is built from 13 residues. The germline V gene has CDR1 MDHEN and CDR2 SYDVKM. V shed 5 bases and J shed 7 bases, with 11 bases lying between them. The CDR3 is CASSRGKGEKLFF. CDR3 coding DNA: TGTGCCAGCAGTAGAGGGAAGGGTGAAAAACTGTTTTTT.

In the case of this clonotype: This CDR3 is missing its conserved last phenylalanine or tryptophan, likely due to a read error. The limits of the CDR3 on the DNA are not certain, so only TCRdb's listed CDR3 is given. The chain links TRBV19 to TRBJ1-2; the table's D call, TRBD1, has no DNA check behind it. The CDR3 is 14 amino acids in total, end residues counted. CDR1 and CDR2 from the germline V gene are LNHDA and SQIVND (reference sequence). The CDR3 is CASSSGTGGFEYSY.

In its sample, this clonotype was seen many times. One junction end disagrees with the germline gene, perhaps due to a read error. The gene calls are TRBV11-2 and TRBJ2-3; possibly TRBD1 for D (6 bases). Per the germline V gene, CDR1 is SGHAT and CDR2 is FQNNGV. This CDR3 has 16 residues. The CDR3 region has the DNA TGTGTCAGCAGCTTAGTATCTACAGGGCGGCAAGATACGCAGTATTTT. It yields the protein CVSSLVSTGRQDTQYF. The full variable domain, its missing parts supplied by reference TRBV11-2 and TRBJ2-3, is EAGVAQSPRYKIIEKRQSVAFWCNPISGHATLYWYQQILGQGPKLLIQFQNNGVVDDSQLPKDRFSAERLKGVDSTLKIQPAKLEDSAVYLCVSSLVSTGRQDTQYFGPGTRLTVL.

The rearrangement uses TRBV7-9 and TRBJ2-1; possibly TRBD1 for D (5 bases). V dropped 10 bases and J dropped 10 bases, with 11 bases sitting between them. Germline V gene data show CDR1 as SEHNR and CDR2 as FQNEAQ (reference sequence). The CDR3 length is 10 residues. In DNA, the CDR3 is TGTGCCACTAAACAGGTCGAGCAGTTCTTC. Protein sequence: CATKQVEQFF. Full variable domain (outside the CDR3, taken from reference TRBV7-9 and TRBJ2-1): DTGVSQNPRHKITKRGQNVTFRCDPISEHNRLYWYRQTLGQGPEFLTYFQNEAQLEKSRLLSDRFSAERPKGSFSTLEIQRTEQGDSAMYLCATKQVEQFFGPGTRLTVL.

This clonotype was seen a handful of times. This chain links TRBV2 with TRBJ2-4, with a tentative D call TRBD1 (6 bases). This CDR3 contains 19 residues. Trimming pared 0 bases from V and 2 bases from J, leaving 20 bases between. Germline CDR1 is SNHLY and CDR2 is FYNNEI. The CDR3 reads CASSEAAILGTGTKNIQYF. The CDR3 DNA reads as TGTGCCAGCAGTGAAGCGGCGATCCTGGGAACAGGGACCAAAAACATTCAGTACTTC.

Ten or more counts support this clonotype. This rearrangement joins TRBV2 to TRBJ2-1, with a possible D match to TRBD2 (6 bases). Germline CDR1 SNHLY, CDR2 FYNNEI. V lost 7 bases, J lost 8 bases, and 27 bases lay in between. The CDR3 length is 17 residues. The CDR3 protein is CASTLLGGTAGNHEQFF. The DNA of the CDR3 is TGTGCCAGCACCCTACTCGGAGGAACAGCGGGCAACCATGAGCAGTTCTTC.

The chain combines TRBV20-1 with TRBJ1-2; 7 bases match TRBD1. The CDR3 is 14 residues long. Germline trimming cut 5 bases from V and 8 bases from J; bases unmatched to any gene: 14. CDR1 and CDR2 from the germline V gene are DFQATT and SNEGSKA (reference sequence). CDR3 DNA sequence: TGCAGTGCTGAATCAAGGGAGGGGGCGCGGGGCTACACCTTC. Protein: CSAESREGARGYTF.

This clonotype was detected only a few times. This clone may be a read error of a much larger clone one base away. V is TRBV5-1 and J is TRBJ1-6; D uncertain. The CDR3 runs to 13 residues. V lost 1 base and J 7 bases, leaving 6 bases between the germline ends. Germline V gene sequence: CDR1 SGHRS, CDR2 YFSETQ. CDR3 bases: TGCGCCAGCAGCTTGAACGCAAATTCACCCCTCCACTTT. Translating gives CASSLNANSPLHF.

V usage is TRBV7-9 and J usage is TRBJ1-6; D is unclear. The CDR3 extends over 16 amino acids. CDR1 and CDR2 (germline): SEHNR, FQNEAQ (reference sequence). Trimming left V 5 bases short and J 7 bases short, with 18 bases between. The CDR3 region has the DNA TGTGCCAGCAGCATCGGAGTGGGAGAGGAGAATTCACCCCTCCACTTT. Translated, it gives CASSIGVGEENSPLHF.

The CDR3 DNA is TGCAGTGCTAGAGATGGGGGGAAAAATGAGCAGTTCTTC. This encodes CSARDGGKNEQFF. The rearrangement uses TRBV20-1 and TRBJ2-1, with D possibly TRBD2 on 6 matching bases. V was trimmed by 0 bases and J by 7 bases, leaving 10 bases between them. Germline V gene lookup returns CDR1 DFQATT and CDR2 SNEGSKA (reference sequence). This CDR3 has 13 amino acids.

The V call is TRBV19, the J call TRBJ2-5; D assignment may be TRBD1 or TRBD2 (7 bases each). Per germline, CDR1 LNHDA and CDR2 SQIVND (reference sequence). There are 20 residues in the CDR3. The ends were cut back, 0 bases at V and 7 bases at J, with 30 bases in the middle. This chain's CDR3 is CASSIDEGGTSRGTLRTQYF. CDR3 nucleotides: TGTGCCAGTAGTATAGATGAAGGGGGCACATCGCGGGGGACCCTGCGGACCCAGTACTTC. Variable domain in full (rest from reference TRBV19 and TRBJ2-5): DGGITQSPKYLFRKEGQNVTLSCEQNLNHDAMYWYRQDPGQGLRLIYYSQIVNDFQKGDIAEGYSVSREKKESFPLTVTSAQKNPTAFYLCASSIDEGGTSRGTLRTQYFGPGTRLLVL.

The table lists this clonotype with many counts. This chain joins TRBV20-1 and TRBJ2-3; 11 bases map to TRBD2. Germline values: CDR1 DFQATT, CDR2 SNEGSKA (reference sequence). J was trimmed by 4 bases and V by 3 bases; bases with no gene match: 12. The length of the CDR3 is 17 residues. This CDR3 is CSASPSLGTSGADTQYF. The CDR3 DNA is TGCAGTGCTAGTCCGTCTTTAGGGACTAGCGGCGCAGATACGCAGTATTTT.

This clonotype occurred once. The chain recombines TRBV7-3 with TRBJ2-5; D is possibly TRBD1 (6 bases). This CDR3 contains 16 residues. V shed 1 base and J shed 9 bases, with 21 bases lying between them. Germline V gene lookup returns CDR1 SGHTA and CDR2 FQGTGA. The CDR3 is CASSLNTGFGNQPQYF. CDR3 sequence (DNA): TGTGCCAGCAGCTTAAACACAGGGTTTGGCAATCAGCCCCAGTACTTC.

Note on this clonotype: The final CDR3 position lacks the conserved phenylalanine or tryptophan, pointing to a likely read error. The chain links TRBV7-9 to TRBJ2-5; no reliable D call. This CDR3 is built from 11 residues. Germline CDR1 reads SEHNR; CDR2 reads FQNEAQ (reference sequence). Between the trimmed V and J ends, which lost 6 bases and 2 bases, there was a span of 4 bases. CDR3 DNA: TGTGCCAGCAGTTTGCAAGAGACCCAGTACCTC. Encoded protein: CASSLQETQYL.

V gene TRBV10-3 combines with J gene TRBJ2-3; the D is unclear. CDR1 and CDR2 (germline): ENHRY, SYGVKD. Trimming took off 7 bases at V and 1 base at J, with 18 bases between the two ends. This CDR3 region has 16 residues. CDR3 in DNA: TGTGCCATCACCCTGGCCCCCGCCCGAGGCACAGATACGCAGTATTTT. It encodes CAITLAPARGTDTQYF.

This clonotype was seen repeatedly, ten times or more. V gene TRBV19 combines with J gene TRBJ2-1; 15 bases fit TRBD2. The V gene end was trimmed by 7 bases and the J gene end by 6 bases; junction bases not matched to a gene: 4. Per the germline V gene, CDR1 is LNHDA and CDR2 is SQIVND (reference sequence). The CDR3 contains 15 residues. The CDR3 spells CASTVGLAGGNEQFF. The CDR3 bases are TGTGCCAGTACCGTGGGACTAGCGGGGGGCAATGAGCAGTTCTTC.

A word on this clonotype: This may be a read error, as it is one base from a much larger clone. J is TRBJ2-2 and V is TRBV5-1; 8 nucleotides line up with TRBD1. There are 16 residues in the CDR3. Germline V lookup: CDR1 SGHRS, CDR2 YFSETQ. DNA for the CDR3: TGTGCCAGCAGGCCGCCGGGGACAGGGAACACCGGGGAGCTGTTTTTT. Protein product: CASRPPGTGNTGELFF.